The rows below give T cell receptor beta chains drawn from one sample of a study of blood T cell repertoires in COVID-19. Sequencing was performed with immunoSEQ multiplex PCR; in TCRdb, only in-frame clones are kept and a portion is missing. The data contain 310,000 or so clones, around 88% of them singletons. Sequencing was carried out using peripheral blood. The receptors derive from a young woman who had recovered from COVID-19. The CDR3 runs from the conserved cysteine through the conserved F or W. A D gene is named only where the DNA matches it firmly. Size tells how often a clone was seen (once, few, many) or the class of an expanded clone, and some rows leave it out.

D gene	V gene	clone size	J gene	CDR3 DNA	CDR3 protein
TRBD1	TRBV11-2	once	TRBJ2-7	TGTGCCAGCAGTCCGGTTCGGGGTCAGGGGGCACAGTACTTC	CASSPVRGQGAQYF
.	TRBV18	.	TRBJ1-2	TGTGCCAGCTCACCCTCCATATCGGCTAACTATGGCTACACCTTC	CASSPSISANYGYTF
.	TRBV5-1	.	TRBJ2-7	TGCGCCAGCAGCTTGGATCCGGGTCTCCCCGAGCAGTACTTC	CASSLDPGLPEQYF
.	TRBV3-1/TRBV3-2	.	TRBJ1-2	TGTGCCAGCAGCCAGGATCGACCTCAACACCCAAACAGAAATAACTATGGCTACACCTTC	CASSQDRPQHPNRNNYGYTF
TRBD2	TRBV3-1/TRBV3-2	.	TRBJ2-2	TGTGCCAGCAGCCGACTAGCGGGGGCCACAAACACCGGGGAGCTGTTTTTT	CASSRLAGATNTGELFF
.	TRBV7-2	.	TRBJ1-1	TGTGCCAGCAGCTTAGGGGTACGGGGGTACACTGAAGCTTTCTTT	CASSLGVRGYTEAFF
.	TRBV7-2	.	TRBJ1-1	TGTGCCAGCAGCCTGGGACAGAACACTGAAGCTTTCTTT	CASSLGQNTEAFF
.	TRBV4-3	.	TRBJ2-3	TGCGCCAGCAGCCAAGGCAGGGGAGATACGCAGTATTTT	CASSQGRGDTQYF
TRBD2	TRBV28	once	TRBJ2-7	TGTGCCAGCGGTGGCGGGGGGCCGCTCGGCTACGAGCAGTACTTC	CASGGGGPLGYEQYF
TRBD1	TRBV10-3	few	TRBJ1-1	TGTGCCATCAGGGGGACAGCGGTGAACACTGAAGCTTTCTTT	CAIRGTAVNTEAFF
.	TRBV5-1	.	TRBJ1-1	TGCGCCAGCAGCTTGGCAGGGATCACTGAAGCTTTCTTT	CASSLAGITEAFF
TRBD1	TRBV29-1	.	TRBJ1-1	TGCAGCGTTGAAGTCCCGGGGACAGCCGGCCGAACTGAAGCTTTCTTT	CSVEVPGTAGRTEAFF
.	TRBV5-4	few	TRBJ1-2	TGTGCCAGCAGCTCCAGGGCAAAGTACACCTTC	CASSSRAKYTF
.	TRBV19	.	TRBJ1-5	TGTGCCAGTAGTCCTCGGGGGTGGAATCAGCCCCAGCATTTT	CASSPRGWNQPQHF